A single sample gave rise to the 8 T cell receptor beta chains below, sequenced in a study of long-term antiretroviral therapy in people with HIV. The immunoSEQ assay was v3.0, run at survey level. Repertoires were generated with immunoSEQ multiplex PCR, while TCRdb's copy carries only in-frame clones and drops some. The sample carries about 21,000 clones, approximately 81% recorded once. This material consisted of unsorted PBMCs, taken 0.1 years before starting antiretroviral therapy. These receptors were taken from a middle-aged man with HIV.

The genes are TRBV30 and TRBJ2-2, with no clear D. The CDR3 is made up of 13 amino acids. From germline, CDR1 is GTSNPN and CDR2 SVGIG (reference sequence). Trimming shortened V by 2 bases and J by 4 bases, and 8 bases separated the two germline ends. The CDR3 sequence is CAWSQVLTGELFF. The CDR3 nucleotides are TGTGCCTGGAGTCAGGTCCTCACCGGGGAGCTGTTTTTT.

The V call is TRBV25-1, the J call TRBJ1-4; TRBD1 is a possible D gene (5 bases). CDR1 and CDR2 from the germline V gene are MGHDK and SYGVNS. This CDR3 comprises 14 residues. Trimming stripped 4 bases from V and 8 bases from J, with 14 bases between. The CDR3 sequence: CASSVPLWGEKLFF. The CDR3 nucleotides read TGTGCCAGCAGTGTGCCTCTCTGGGGGGAAAAACTGTTTTTT.

This clone was observed once. This sequence joins TRBV6-1 and TRBJ1-2, with D unclear. Germline CDR1 and CDR2: MNHNS and SASEGT. The CDR3 is 15 amino acids. V was cut by 0 bases and J by 4 bases, with 12 bases left in between. The CDR3 bases are TGTGCCAGCAGTGAAGCGGGTGGCAGGTTCTATGGCTACACCTTC. Translated, it gives CASSEAGGRFYGYTF.

The CDR3 protein is CASSLTTDTQYF. The DNA of the CDR3 is TGTGCCAGCTCACTGACCACAGATACGCAGTATTTT. The chain carries TRBV18 and TRBJ2-3; D unresolved. Germline V gene data show CDR1 as KGHSH and CDR2 as LQKENI. V was pared by 4 bases and J by 2 bases, with 4 bases between. The CDR3 consists of 12 residues.

The chain is built from TRBV27 and TRBJ1-1; maybe TRBD1 (5 bases). The CDR3 sequence is 16 residues long. V was trimmed by 2 bases and J by 3 bases, leaving 16 bases between them. In germline, CDR1 is MNHEY, CDR2 SMNVEV (reference sequence). CDR3 sequence reads: CASSLRGHGAYTEAFF. In nucleotides, the CDR3 is TGTGCCAGCAGTTTAAGAGGGCATGGGGCTTACACTGAAGCTTTCTTT.

The V and J genes are TRBV9 and TRBJ2-5; D gene ambiguous. V was cut by 3 bases and J by 2 bases, with 8 bases left in between. The length of the CDR3 is 13 residues. The germline V gene encodes CDR1 SGDLS and CDR2 YYNGEE. The CDR3 loop is CASSGGIQETQYF. DNA for the CDR3: TGTGCCAGCAGCGGTGGGATTCAAGAGACCCAGTACTTC.

The chain has TRBV11-3 and TRBJ2-3; D gene ambiguous. The germline gives CDR1 SGHNT, CDR2 YENEEA. Trimming took 3 bases from V and 6 from J, leaving 7 bases between them. This CDR3 has 12 amino acids. CDR3 sequence reads: CASSLGFDTQYF. The CDR3 nucleotides read TGTGCCAGCAGCTTGGGGTTCGATACGCAGTATTTT.

The chain carries TRBV4-3 and TRBJ2-2; D gene unclear. The CDR3 consists of 14 residues. Per the germline V gene, CDR1 is LGHNA and CDR2 is YSLEER. V lost 1 base and J lost 1, with 4 bases in between. CDR3 bases: TGCGCCAGCAGCCAAGCCGGGAACACCGGGGAGCTGTTTTTT. This sequence encodes CASSQAGNTGELFF.